These 30 T cell receptor beta chains share one sample of origin, sequenced in a study of cytomegalovirus exposure and HLA in healthy donors. PCR involved 60 Vbeta and 13 Jbeta primers. Data came from immunoSEQ multiplex PCR; TCRdb stores just in-frame clones and leaves some out. The profile shows over 150,000 clones, 74% of them singletons. What was sequenced was PBMCs. All receptors come from a man younger than 45 in good health and CMV-seronegative.

This clone has just a few counts. The chain joins TRBV4-1 to TRBJ1-4; 9 nucleotides agree with TRBD1. CDR3 length equals 17 residues. With V trimmed by 0 bases and J by 8 bases, 10 bases remained unmatched. Germline CDR1 reads MGHRA; CDR2 reads YSYEKL. As DNA, the CDR3 is TGCGCCAGCAGCCAAGATAGCCCGGGACAGGGAAAGGAAAAACTGTTTTTT. Amino acid sequence: CASSQDSPGQGKEKLFF.

The chain is built from TRBV11-2 and TRBJ2-3, with 8 positions matching TRBD2. V dropped 6 bases and J dropped 4; count of bases not matched to a gene: 9. The germline gives CDR1 SGHAT, CDR2 FQNNGV. This CDR3 region has 15 residues. The DNA for the CDR3 is TGTGCCAGCAGGACACTAGCGGAGAGCGCAGATACGCAGTATTTT. It yields the protein CASRTLAESADTQYF.

A few counts support this clone. The V and J genes are TRBV9 and TRBJ2-3; 10 bases line up with TRBD2. The CDR3 runs 16 residues. Trimming removed 4 bases from V and 5 bases from J; junction bases left unmatched: 10. The germline V gene encodes CDR1 SGDLS and CDR2 YYNGEE. The CDR3 bases are TGTGCCAGCAGCCTAGACAGCGGGGGGGCCGTAGATACGCAGTATTTT. Translation: CASSLDSGGAVDTQYF. Supplemented by reference TRBV9 and TRBJ2-3, the full variable domain reads DSGVTQTPKHLITATGQRVTLRCSPRSGDLSVYWYQQSLDQGLQFLIQYYNGEERAKGNILERFSAQQFPDLHSELNLSSLELGDSALYFCASSLDSGGAVDTQYFGPGTRLTVL.

V is TRBV7-8 and J is TRBJ1-3; perhaps TRBD1 as D (6 bases). Trimming removed 5 bases at V and 5 bases at J, with 10 bases between. The CDR3 has 13 amino acids. Germline values: CDR1 SGHVS, CDR2 FQNEAQ. The CDR3 sequence: CASSATGRNTIYF. Written as DNA, the CDR3 is TGTGCCAGCAGCGCCACAGGGAGAAACACCATATATTTT.

The gene calls are TRBV11-2 and TRBJ2-7; D is unresolved. This CDR3 has 13 residues. Germline loops: CDR1 SGHAT, CDR2 FQNNGV. The ends were cut back, 5 bases at V and 5 bases at J, with 13 bases in the middle. CDR3 amino acids: CASSPPRHDEQYF. The CDR3, as DNA: TGTGCCAGCAGCCCACCGCGGCACGACGAGCAGTACTTC.

The V call is TRBV25-1, the J call TRBJ1-2; no firm D call. Germline V lookup: CDR1 MGHDK, CDR2 SYGVNS. The CDR3 has 12 amino acids. The V end was cut by 1 base, the J end by 6 bases, with 6 bases between. The CDR3 bases are TGTGCCAGCAGTGAATCAGTACATGGCTACACCTTC. This sequence encodes CASSESVHGYTF.

The chain carries TRBV11-2 and TRBJ2-7; the D is unclear. V lost 6 bases and J lost 5, with 8 bases in between. This CDR3 is 11 amino acids long. CDR1 and CDR2 (germline): SGHAT, FQNNGV. The chain's CDR3 is CASSLPDEQYF. The CDR3 DNA is TGTGCCAGCAGTCTCCCAGACGAGCAGTACTTC.

In this sample, this clone turned up a few times. The chain is built from TRBV28 and TRBJ1-2; possibly TRBD1 for D (6 bases). In germline, CDR1 is MDHEN, CDR2 SYDVKM. V was trimmed by 2 bases and J by 5 bases, leaving 18 bases between them. CDR3 length: 16 amino acids. The CDR3 loop is CASSLSQQGIGYGYTF. The CDR3 DNA follows: TGTGCCAGCAGTTTAAGCCAACAGGGTATCGGGTATGGCTACACCTTC.

The chain combines TRBV7-9 with TRBJ2-3, with D maybe TRBD2 (6 bases). Trimming cost V 3 bases and J 2 bases, with 12 bases left between them. The germline V gene has CDR1 SEHNR and CDR2 FQNEAQ (reference sequence). The CDR3 is 15 amino acids. DNA for the CDR3: TGTGCCAGCAGCTTGGGACTTTCCGACACAGATACGCAGTATTTT. Translating gives CASSLGLSDTDTQYF.

Only one count was recorded for this clone. V and J are TRBV28 and TRBJ1-6; 8 positions agree with TRBD1. This CDR3 is 19 amino acids long. V trimming: 7 bases; J trimming: 4 bases; junction bases outside the gene matches: 18. The germline V gene encodes CDR1 MDHEN and CDR2 SYDVKM. The CDR3 here is CASTNFRDQGAAYNSPLHF. DNA for the CDR3: TGTGCCAGCACTAATTTTCGGGATCAGGGGGCCGCATATAATTCACCCCTCCACTTT.

The chain combines TRBV5-1 with TRBJ2-1; 10 positions agree with TRBD1. Unmatched junction bases numbered 10, after V lost 5 bases and J lost 8 bases. This CDR3 spans 15 amino acids. The germline gives CDR1 SGHRS, CDR2 YFSETQ. The CDR3 protein is CASSSDRGLGDEQFF. The CDR3 DNA is TGCGCCAGCAGTTCCGACAGGGGGCTAGGTGATGAGCAGTTCTTC. Filled out from reference TRBV5-1 and TRBJ2-1, the complete variable domain reads KAGVTQTPRYLIKTRGQQVTLSCSPISGHRSVSWYQQTPGQGLQFLFEYFSETQRNKGNFPGRFSGRQFSNSRSEMNVSTLELGDSALYLCASSSDRGLGDEQFFGPGTRLTVL.

This clone was picked up one time. This chain links TRBV4-3 with TRBJ2-1, with D perhaps TRBD2 (6 bases). Trimming shortened V by 0 bases and J by 1 base, and 16 bases separated the two germline ends. The germline gives CDR1 LGHNA, CDR2 YSLEER. The CDR3 is made up of 18 amino acids. CDR3 bases: TGCGCCAGCAGCCAAGAGAAGGAGGGCTCTGGGTCCTACAATGAGCAGTTCTTC. This translates into CASSQEKEGSGSYNEQFF.

The chain uses TRBV7-2 and TRBJ1-2; D unclear. V was cut by 4 bases and J by 6 bases, with 9 bases left in between. This CDR3 has 12 amino acids. Germline CDR1 reads SGHTA; CDR2 reads FQGNSA. The CDR3 sequence: CASSWATDGYTF. The DNA for the CDR3 is TGTGCCAGCAGCTGGGCGACGGATGGCTACACCTTC.

This clone was seen only once. This chain joins TRBV5-4 and TRBJ1-1; 9 bases are a match to TRBD1. Per the germline V gene, CDR1 is SGHNT and CDR2 is YYREEE (reference sequence). V shed 4 bases and J 1 base; nucleotides not matched to a gene: 2. This CDR3 has 14 amino acids. CDR3 sequence reads: CASSQDRGNTEAFF. The CDR3 bases are TGTGCCAGCAGCCAGGACAGGGGGAACACTGAAGCTTTCTTT.

The rearrangement joins TRBV2 to TRBJ1-1; a possible D gene is TRBD1 (5 bases). Germline V gene sequence: CDR1 SNHLY, CDR2 FYNNEI. There are 15 residues in the CDR3. V lost 1 base, J lost 4 bases, and 13 bases lay in between. CDR3 in DNA: TGTGCCAGCAGTGAAGGTCAGGGAGGCGGCACTGAAGCTTTCTTT. Translated, it gives CASSEGQGGGTEAFF.

This clone was counted between two and nine times. The chain recombines TRBV11-2 with TRBJ2-6, with TRBD1 as a possible D gene (6 bases). The germline V gene encodes CDR1 SGHAT and CDR2 FQNNGV. The CDR3 covers 17 residues. V was shortened by 0 bases and J by 0 bases, with 9 bases between the two germline ends. CDR3 loop: CASSLEVRGSGANVLTF. In DNA form, the CDR3 reads TGTGCCAGCAGCTTAGAAGTCAGGGGCTCTGGGGCCAACGTCCTGACTTTC. Full variable domain (missing parts from reference TRBV11-2 and TRBJ2-6): EAGVAQSPRYKIIEKRQSVAFWCNPISGHATLYWYQQILGQGPKLLIQFQNNGVVDDSQLPKDRFSAERLKGVDSTLKIQPAKLEDSAVYLCASSLEVRGSGANVLTFGAGSRLTVL.

The genes are TRBV5-1 and TRBJ1-1, with D perhaps TRBD1 (5 bases). Looked up from germline, CDR1 is SGHRS and CDR2 is YFSETQ. Between the trimmed V and J ends, which lost 4 bases and 2 bases, there was a span of 18 bases. The CDR3 consists of 16 residues. The CDR3 protein is CASSKQSQGGNTEAFF. The DNA of the CDR3 is TGCGCCAGCAGCAAGCAATCCCAGGGTGGTAACACTGAAGCTTTCTTT. Supplemented by reference TRBV5-1 and TRBJ1-1, the full variable domain reads KAGVTQTPRYLIKTRGQQVTLSCSPISGHRSVSWYQQTPGQGLQFLFEYFSETQRNKGNFPGRFSGRQFSNSRSEMNVSTLELGDSALYLCASSKQSQGGNTEAFFGQGTRLTVV.

In nucleotides, the CDR3 is TGCGCCAGCAGCCGGACAGGAACCTACGAGCAGTACTTC. Translating it yields CASSRTGTYEQYF. V and J are TRBV5-1 and TRBJ2-7; 7 positions agree with TRBD1. V shed 4 bases, J shed 2 bases, and the junction held 3 bases outside the gene matches. CDR1 and CDR2 from the germline V gene are SGHRS and YFSETQ. CDR3 length: 13 amino acids.

This chain connects TRBV7-3 to TRBJ2-5; D may be TRBD2 (6 bases). The J call is uncertain, as TRBJ2-7 better fits the DNA end. Germline values: CDR1 SGHTA, CDR2 FQGTGA. This CDR3 region has 14 residues. CDR3 protein: CASSPQTSSHEQYF. Written as DNA, the CDR3 is TGTGCCAGCAGCCCCCAGACTAGTTCCCACGAGCAGTACTTC.

The chain carries TRBV19 and TRBJ2-7; 7 bases fit TRBD1. Losses at the gene ends were 2 bases for V and 6 bases for J; bases not matched to a gene: 4. The CDR3 has 13 residues. Germline V gives CDR1 LNHDA, CDR2 SQIVND (reference sequence). CDR3 in DNA: TGTGCCAGTAGTATAAACAGGGGTACCGAGCAGTACTTC. Protein sequence: CASSINRGTEQYF.

This clone has just a few counts. The chain joins TRBV28 to TRBJ1-1; a possible D gene is TRBD1 (5 bases). V lost 4 bases and J lost 5, with 14 bases in between. This CDR3 has 14 residues. The germline V gene has CDR1 MDHEN and CDR2 SYDVKM. As DNA, the CDR3 is TGTGCCAGCAGTTACGGTCAGGGTAAGACTGAAGCTTTCTTT. Translating gives CASSYGQGKTEAFF.

Regarding this clone: A read error may account for a junction end that differs from germline. The rearrangement uses TRBV5-6 and TRBJ1-5; possibly TRBD1 for D (6 bases). Germline-derived CDR1 and CDR2 are SGHDT and YYEEEE. The CDR3 contains 14 residues. CDR3 nucleotides: TGTGCCAGCAGCTCTAGGACAGAGAATCAGCCCCAGAATTTT. This sequence encodes CASSSRTENQPQNF.

The CDR3, as DNA: TGTGCCAGCACCGGGACAGGGGAGGAGACCCAGTACTTC. Encoded protein: CASTGTGEETQYF. The V and J genes are TRBV7-9 and TRBJ2-5; TRBD1 agrees at 10 bases. The CDR3 has 13 residues. CDR1 is SEHNR and CDR2 is FQNEAQ in the germline V gene (reference sequence). J was trimmed by 5 bases and V by 7 bases; bases with no gene match: 4.

This rearrangement joins TRBV6-4 to TRBJ1-1; the D is unclear. Germline assignment: CDR1 MRHNA and CDR2 SNTAGT. V dropped 3 bases and J dropped 4 bases, with 9 bases sitting between them. CDR3 length equals 13 residues. The CDR3: CASSEGQGTEAFF. CDR3 in DNA: TGTGCCAGCAGTGAGGGCCAAGGCACTGAAGCTTTCTTT.

The chain couples TRBV5-1 to TRBJ2-4; a possible D gene is TRBD2 (5 bases). CDR3 length: 12 residues. Deletions cut 6 bases from V and 2 bases from J, with 6 bases between. In germline, CDR1 is SGHRS, CDR2 YFSETQ. CDR3 in amino acids: CASTGTKNIQYF. CDR3 bases: TGCGCCAGCACCGGGACCAAAAACATTCAGTACTTC.

The V and J genes are TRBV7-6 and TRBJ2-7; 7 positions match TRBD1. The junction had 1 base not matched to a gene; V was cut back by 5 bases and J by 6 bases. This CDR3 is built from 11 residues. Per the germline V gene, CDR1 is SGHVS and CDR2 is FNYEAQ. The CDR3 region has the DNA TGTGCCAGCAGCCCAGGGGGCGAGCAGTACTTC. This encodes CASSPGGEQYF.

In this sample, this clone turned up once. The chain is built from TRBV4-3 and TRBJ1-2; D uncertain. V was cut by 0 bases and J by 1 base, with 9 bases left in between. Per the germline V gene, CDR1 is LGHNA and CDR2 is YSLEER. The CDR3 has 15 residues. The CDR3 loop reads CASSQDPGVNYGYTF. CDR3 nucleotides: TGCGCCAGCAGCCAAGATCCAGGCGTTAACTATGGCTACACCTTC.

The chain uses TRBV7-2 and TRBJ2-2, with D unresolved. CDR3 size: 14 residues. Trimming shortened V by 7 bases and J by 0 bases, and 9 bases separated the two germline ends. Per the germline V gene, CDR1 is SGHTA and CDR2 is FQGNSA. CDR3 sequence: CASTPSANTGELFF. CDR3 bases: TGTGCCAGCACCCCCAGCGCGAACACCGGGGAGCTGTTTTTT.

V usage is TRBV2 and J usage is TRBJ1-1, with a tentative D call TRBD1 (5 bases). V was cut by 5 bases and J by 1 base, with 8 bases left in between. CDR3 length: 13 residues. The V gene's germline CDR1 is SNHLY and CDR2 FYNNEI. The CDR3 sequence: CASSMGQNTEAFF. The CDR3 DNA sequence: TGTGCCAGCAGTATGGGGCAGAACACTGAAGCTTTCTTT.

In regard to this clone: The same CDR3 is also encoded by other DNA sequences in this sample. The V gene is TRBV5-4, the J gene TRBJ1-1; no reliable D call. Trimming stripped 2 bases from V and 5 bases from J, with 7 bases between. There are 12 residues in the CDR3. Germline V gene lookup returns CDR1 SGHNT and CDR2 YYREEE (reference sequence). The CDR3 DNA reads TGTGCCAGCAGCTTAGAGGGTACTGAAGCTTTCTTT. It specifies CASSLEGTEAFF.